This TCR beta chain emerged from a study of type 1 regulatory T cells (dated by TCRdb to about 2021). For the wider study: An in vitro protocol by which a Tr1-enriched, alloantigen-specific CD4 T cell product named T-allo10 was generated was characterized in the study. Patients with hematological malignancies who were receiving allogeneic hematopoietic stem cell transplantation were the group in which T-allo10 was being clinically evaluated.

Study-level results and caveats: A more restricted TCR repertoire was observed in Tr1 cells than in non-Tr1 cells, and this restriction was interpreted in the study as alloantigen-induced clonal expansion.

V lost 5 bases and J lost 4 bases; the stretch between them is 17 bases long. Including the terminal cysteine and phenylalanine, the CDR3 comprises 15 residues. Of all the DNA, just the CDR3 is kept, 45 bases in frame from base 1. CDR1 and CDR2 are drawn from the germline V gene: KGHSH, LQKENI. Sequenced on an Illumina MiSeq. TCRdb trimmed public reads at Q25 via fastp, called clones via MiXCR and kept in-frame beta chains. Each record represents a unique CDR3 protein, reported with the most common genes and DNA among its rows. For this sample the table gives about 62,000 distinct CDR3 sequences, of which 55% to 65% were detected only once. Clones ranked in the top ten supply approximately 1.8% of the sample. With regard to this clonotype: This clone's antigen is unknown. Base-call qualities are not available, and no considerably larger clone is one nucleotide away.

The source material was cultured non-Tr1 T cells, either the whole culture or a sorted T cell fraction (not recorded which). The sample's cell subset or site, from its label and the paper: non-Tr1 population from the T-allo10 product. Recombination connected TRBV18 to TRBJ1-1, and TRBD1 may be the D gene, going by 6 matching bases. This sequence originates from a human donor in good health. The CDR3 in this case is CASSATGSVGTEAFF. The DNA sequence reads TGTGCCAGCTCAGCCACAGGGTCAGTAGGCACTGAAGCTTTCTTT.